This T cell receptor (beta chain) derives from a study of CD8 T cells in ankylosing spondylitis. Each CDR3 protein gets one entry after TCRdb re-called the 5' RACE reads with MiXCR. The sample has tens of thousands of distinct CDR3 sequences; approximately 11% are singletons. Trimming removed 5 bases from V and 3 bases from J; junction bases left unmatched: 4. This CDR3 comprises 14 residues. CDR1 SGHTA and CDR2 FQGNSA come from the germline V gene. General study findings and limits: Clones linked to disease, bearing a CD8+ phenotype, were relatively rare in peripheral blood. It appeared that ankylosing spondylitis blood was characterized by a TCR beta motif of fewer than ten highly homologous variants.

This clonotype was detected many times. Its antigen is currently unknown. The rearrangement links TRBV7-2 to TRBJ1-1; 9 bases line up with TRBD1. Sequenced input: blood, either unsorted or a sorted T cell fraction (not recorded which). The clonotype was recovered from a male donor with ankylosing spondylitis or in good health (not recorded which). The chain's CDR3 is CASSATGGDTEAFF. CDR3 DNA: TGTGCCAGCAGCGCGACAGGGGGGGACACTGAAGCTTTCTTT.